Shown below are 5 T cell receptor beta chains from a single sample sequenced in a study of OX40 agonist ivuxolimab in advanced cancers. Method: immunoSEQ multiplex PCR; TCRdb's copy keeps in-frame clones and lacks some. The table lists approximately 90,000 clones, roughly 90% of them singletons, with around 0.29% in the top ten. This sample comprised CD4+ or CD8+ T cells sorted from blood, obtained in a trial of the OX40 agonist ivuxolimab. These receptors all stem from an adult with an advanced solid tumor such as melanoma, head and neck, liver or kidney cancer.

The chain recombines TRBV10-3 with TRBJ2-7; TRBD2 matches 8 bases. The V and J ends lost 5 bases and 3 bases, in that order; junction bases with no gene match: 18. Germline values: CDR1 ENHRY, CDR2 SYGVKD. The CDR3 is 18 residues long. DNA for the CDR3: TGTGCCATCAGTCCCGCGGGGGGCTCCGGGGTAGGGCTCTACGAGCAGTACTTC. Translating gives CAISPAGGSGVGLYEQYF.

The chain has TRBV5-1 and TRBJ1-2; D is unclear. The CDR3 has 14 amino acids. CDR1 SGHRS and CDR2 YFSETQ come from the germline V gene. V was trimmed by 4 bases and J by 5 bases, leaving 15 bases between them. CDR3 in DNA: TGCGCCAGCAGCCCCATGGGTGGGAGGTATGGCTACACCTTC. Residues: CASSPMGGRYGYTF.

The chain uses TRBV19 and TRBJ2-7; the D is unclear. V lost 5 bases, J lost 4 bases, and 18 bases lay in between. The CDR3 extends over 15 amino acids. The germline gives CDR1 LNHDA, CDR2 SQIVND (reference sequence). CDR3: CASSEGGSLGYEQYF. CDR3 bases: TGTGCCAGTAGTGAAGGTGGTTCTCTAGGGTACGAGCAGTACTTC.

This clone has more than one count but fewer than ten. The chain has TRBV5-5 and TRBJ2-1; D unclear. This CDR3 comprises 14 residues. The ends were cut back, 2 bases at V and 8 bases at J, with 14 bases in the middle. The germline CDR1 and CDR2 sequences are SGHKS and YYEKEE (reference sequence). The CDR3 protein is CASSFRRPQDEQFF. The CDR3 bases are TGTGCCAGCAGCTTCCGACGACCCCAGGATGAGCAGTTCTTC.

In the case of this clone: Different DNA sequences within this sample yield the same CDR3. V gene TRBV7-6 combines with J gene TRBJ2-1; D is uncertain. CDR1 and CDR2 from the germline V gene are SGHVS and FNYEAQ. V gave up 5 bases and J gave up 8 bases, with 13 bases separating them. The CDR3 covers 13 residues. CDR3 loop: CASSPRGRDEQFF. For the CDR3, the DNA is TGTGCCAGCAGCCCCCGCGGCCGGGATGAGCAGTTCTTC.